Detailed here is one T cell receptor (beta chain). Ten or more counts support this clonotype. The antigen it binds to is not known. There are no base qualities to consult, and no much larger clone falls within one base. The data derive from a study of Graves' ophthalmopathy and Graves' hyperthyroidism (dated by TCRdb to the late 2010s). In the study overall: Peripheral blood was collected at initial diagnosis, prior to any treatment. TCR beta repertoire signatures were used to distinguish Graves' ophthalmopathy from Graves' hyperthyroidism and to predict progression to ophthalmopathy. In total, around 140 blood samples were TCR-sequenced: fewer than 50 ophthalmopathy, 80 or so hyperthyroidism and some 17 hyperthyroidism-to-ophthalmopathy patients. To explore V-J signatures distinguishing ophthalmopathy from hyperthyroidism, a discovery set of 100 patients (around 42 ophthalmopathy, roughly 55 stable hyperthyroidism) was enrolled. An independent validation cohort was composed of 18 hyperthyroidism patients and 17 patients who later progressed from hyperthyroidism to ophthalmopathy. T-cell repertoires of thyroid tissue and blood were compared in over 5 hyperthyroidism patients. Once sampling was done, hyperthyroidism patients were given methimazole at a starting dose of 30 mg daily, while ophthalmopathy patients were given high-dose intravenous methylprednisolone.

In the germline V gene (reference sequence), CDR1 corresponds to SEHNR and CDR2 to FQNEAQ. Relative to germline, V is 1 base shorter and J is 0 bases shorter, with 9 bases between their ends. The CDR3, cysteine through phenylalanine, is 15 amino acids long. Only the CDR3 region is kept as DNA, spanning 45 bases read in frame from base 1. Ophthalmopathy patients had moderately to severely active disease, Clinical Activity Score of at least 3, NOSPECS grade of at least 4, and disease duration under 3 months. Patients with other autoimmune diseases, uncontrolled infections, pregnancy or lactation were excluded. Clinical symptoms, serum thyroxine, TRAb, thyroid ultrasound and orbital computed tomography formed the basis of the diagnosis. Ficoll-Paque density gradient centrifugation was used to isolate PBMCs from around 10 ml of fresh peripheral blood. Trizol reagent was used to extract the total RNA, and its quality was then checked on an Agilent 2100 Bioanalyzer.

For repertoire sequencing, TCR beta CDR3 regions were amplified from RNA transcripts. The first round was an RT-PCR using HTBI primers with the Qiagen OneStep RT-PCR kit, and this first round was followed by a second-round multiplex PCR, then size selection and purification. Sequencing of the libraries was carried out on an Illumina HiSeq2000 in paired-end mode with 100 bp reads. For the original study's pipeline: SOAPnuke was used for read processing, and reads with adapters, uncalled bases, a mean Phred below 15, or no exact constant-primer or identifier match were discarded. High-quality paired reads were merged with COPE v1.2.5. Each unique nucleotide sequence was defined as a clonotype, and clonotypes were aligned to IMGT TRB V, D and J references with MiTCR v1.1. The analysis was limited to V-J combinations with a frequency above 0.0001, which together covered 99.2% of repertoires. For each V-J combination, a TCR clonal expansion and chaos score was defined as F50 clonal expansion divided by the chaos observed in the TCRdist matrix. Welch's t-statistics and random forest were used to narrow the features down to about twelve V-J combinations, which were then fed into a naive Bayes classifier. The Morisita-Horn index was used to measure how similar the thyroid and blood repertoires were. The raw public data were reprocessed by TCRdb itself: fastp quality trimming at Q25, MiXCR clonotype calling, in-frame beta chains only. Rows are unified per CDR3 protein, each entry keeping the most common DNA and genes. The V and J calls reflect TCRdb's pipeline rather than the authors' work. In all, the sample holds around 600,000 distinct CDR3 sequences, and 35% to 50% of those were seen once. About 3.3% of the sample is taken by the ten largest.

General conclusions and limits of the study: Sample size was not statistically predetermined, and group allocation was not concealed from the investigators. In validation, the model predicted ophthalmopathy progression with about 70% sensitivity and approximately 75% specificity; roughly 11 predicted patients were CT-confirmed with GO in a median of approximately 6.5 months. Most expanded thyroid clonotypes with frequency above 0.001 were also detected in blood, suggesting blood repertoires may reflect the thyroid immune response. In cross-validation, the 13-signature model distinguished ophthalmopathy from stable hyperthyroidism with just over 85% sensitivity and about 81% specificity, while in the test set the corresponding values were approximately 79% and 70%.

The chain is assembled from TRBV7-9 and TRBJ1-1, with the D segment identity uncertain. The receptor was isolated from an adult man with Graves' ophthalmopathy. What was sequenced was peripheral blood. The CDR3 protein is CASSLDSPMNTEAFF. At the DNA level, the sequence is TGTGCCAGCAGCTTAGACAGTCCCATGAACACTGAAGCTTTCTTT.